This T cell receptor beta chain was captured by sequencing in a study of blood T cell repertoires in COVID-19. Under the authors' procedure: Amplification with reference gene primers provided the estimates of nucleated cell counts. Measured with immunoSEQ multiplex PCR; TCRdb has only the in-frame clones, and not every one. That table is the source of V, J and clone size, and D and trimming were worked out from the DNA. The table shows roughly 58,000 clones, with under 80% occurring only once. The CDR3 runs 15 residues. Per germline, CDR1 LNHNV and CDR2 YYDKDF (reference sequence). Trimming removed 0 bases at V and 10 bases at J, with 16 bases between.

This sequence was found in a woman aged 55-70 years who had been exposed to COVID-19. V usage is TRBV15 and J usage is TRBJ2-1; D is perhaps TRBD2 (5 bases). The sequenced sample was PBMCs or T cells enriched from blood (not recorded which). The CDR3 DNA reads as TGTGCCACCAGCAGAGATAGCGCGACTCCTGGAGAGCAGTTCTTC. It specifies CATSRDSATPGEQFF.